The table lists the clone carrying this TCR beta chain with a few counts. Its cognate antigen is unknown. The sample belongs to a study of T cells after yellow fever vaccination. The CDR3 length is 14 residues. With 3 bases removed from V and 3 bases from J, the gap between germline ends came to 8 bases. Via MiXCR, TCRdb re-called the 5' RACE reads, giving one row per CDR3 protein. The sample includes around 610,000 distinct CDR3 sequences, around an eighth seen only once; the top ten take roughly 13%. General study findings and limits: A secondary response was less intense yet reached its peak sooner, at day 5 versus 15.

The TCR comes from a man aged 25-45 years who received the YFV17D yellow fever vaccine. V usage is TRBV12-3 or TRBV12-4 and J usage is TRBJ1-4, with unresolved D. The sequencing here drew on PBMCs, taken on the day of the yellow fever booster vaccination. The CDR3 DNA is TGTGCCAGCAGTTTTAGGTCAGCTAATGAAAAACTGTTTTTT. This translates into CASSFRSANEKLFF.